A single sample is the source of the 19 T cell receptor beta chains below, sequenced in a study of T cells after yellow fever vaccination. TCRdb itself ran the 5' RACE reads through MiXCR, one entry per CDR3 protein. Of approximately 330,000 distinct CDR3 sequences in the sample, around an eighth were seen once. Sequences were derived from CD4+ T cells sorted from PBMCs, sampled 15 days after the yellow fever booster vaccination. The receptor set was obtained from a man between 18 and 29 years old who received the YFV17D yellow fever vaccine.

The J gene is TRBJ1-4, the V gene TRBV28, with 8 bases matching TRBD1. V dropped 4 bases and J dropped 6; count of bases not matched to a gene: 4. The CDR3 is 14 amino acids. Per germline, CDR1 MDHEN and CDR2 SYDVKM. DNA for the CDR3: TGTGCCAGCAGTTCCAGGGGGCTTGATGAAAAACTGTTTTTT. Translated, it gives CASSSRGLDEKLFF.

CDR3 DNA sequence: TGCGCCAGCAGTGACTCCAGCCCCTATGGCTACACCTTC. It specifies CASSDSSPYGYTF. The chain joins TRBV10-1 to TRBJ1-2; D unclear. V lost 3 bases, J lost 4 bases, and 9 bases lay in between. CDR1 and CDR2 (germline): WNHNN, SYGVQD (reference sequence). This CDR3 comprises 13 residues.

This clonotype was counted many times. The chain combines TRBV30 with TRBJ1-6; tentative D call: TRBD1 (5 bases). The germline V gene has CDR1 GTSNPN and CDR2 SVGIG (reference sequence). The CDR3 is 12 amino acids. The V gene lost 8 bases and the J gene lost 9 bases, with 14 bases spanning the gap. The CDR3 spells CARGEEGSPLHF. CDR3 nucleotides: TGTGCCCGAGGGGAAGAAGGTTCACCCCTCCACTTT.

This clonotype was observed many times. J is TRBJ2-3 and V is TRBV29-1; D not certain. This CDR3 has 12 residues. The V gene lost 3 bases and the J gene lost 6 bases, with 10 bases spanning the gap. Germline V gene sequence: CDR1 SQVTM, CDR2 ANQGSEA. CDR3 protein: CSVDSQADTQYF. DNA of the CDR3: TGCAGCGTTGATTCCCAGGCCGATACGCAGTATTTT.

This clonotype was counted only a few times. The rearrangement uses TRBV5-1 and TRBJ1-2; no clear D gene. V was trimmed by 1 base and J by 7 bases, leaving 11 bases between them. Per the germline V gene, CDR1 is SGHRS and CDR2 is YFSETQ. The CDR3 is 13 amino acids. The DNA for the CDR3 is TGCGCCAGCAGCTTGTTTTTAAACACTGGCTACACCTTC. This encodes CASSLFLNTGYTF.

This clonotype occurred many times. This chain connects TRBV7-8 to TRBJ2-5, with D maybe TRBD2 (5 bases). The CDR3 is 13 amino acids. V lost 7 bases to trimming and J lost 0 bases, with 9 bases between them. Germline assignment: CDR1 SGHVS and CDR2 FQNEAQ. CDR3 residues: CASNPGDQETQYF. The CDR3 nucleotides are TGTGCCAGCAACCCCGGGGACCAAGAGACCCAGTACTTC.

The chain is built from TRBV11-2 and TRBJ2-3; D assignment may be TRBD1 or TRBD2 (5 bases each). With 6 bases removed from V and 3 bases from J, the gap between germline ends came to 16 bases. Looked up from germline, CDR1 is SGHAT and CDR2 is FQNNGV. The CDR3 totals 15 residues. The CDR3 bases are TGTGCCAGCAGAATGCCGGGACGGGCAACAGATACGCAGTATTTT. It specifies CASRMPGRATDTQYF.

This clonotype was observed a handful of times. This chain joins TRBV5-1 and TRBJ2-3; TRBD2 aligns across 8 bases. V lost 4 bases and J lost 4; bases outside the gene matches: 8. CDR1 is SGHRS, CDR2 YFSETQ, per germline. This CDR3 is built from 15 residues. For the CDR3, the DNA is TGCGCCAGCAGCGTTACACGGGAGGGGGCAGATACGCAGTATTTT. Translating gives CASSVTREGADTQYF.

This clonotype was observed a few times. The gene calls are TRBV6-5 and TRBJ2-5, with D unclear. The germline CDR1 and CDR2 sequences are MNHEY and SVGAGI. CDR3 length: 14 amino acids. Trimming shortened V by 0 bases and J by 5 bases, and 10 bases separated the two germline ends. The CDR3 reads CASSYSIDRETQYF. In nucleotides, the CDR3 is TGTGCCAGCAGTTACTCGATCGATCGGGAGACCCAGTACTTC.

V gene TRBV20-1 combines with J gene TRBJ2-7; possibly TRBD2 for D (6 bases). V was trimmed by 3 bases and J by 9 bases, leaving 12 bases between them. The CDR3 spans 11 residues. Germline V gene data show CDR1 as DFQATT and CDR2 as SNEGSKA (reference sequence). The CDR3 nucleotides read TGCAGTGCTAGGGGGGACTCATTGCAGTACTTC. Protein: CSARGDSLQYF.

In its sample, this clonotype was seen many times. The chain links TRBV7-2 to TRBJ2-3, with 11 bases lining up with TRBD2. V shed 2 bases, J shed 2 bases, and the junction held 6 bases outside the gene matches. The CDR3 contains 17 residues. The germline V gene encodes CDR1 SGHTA and CDR2 FQGNSA. The CDR3 DNA reads as TGTGCCAGCAGCTTATACCCACTAGCGGGGGTCACAGATACGCAGTATTTT. Encoded protein: CASSLYPLAGVTDTQYF.

The chain links TRBV20-1 to TRBJ2-7; the D gene could be TRBD1 or TRBD2 (6 bases each). V was shortened by 4 bases and J by 5 bases, with 12 bases between the two germline ends. This CDR3 spans 12 amino acids. CDR1 DFQATT and CDR2 SNEGSKA come from the germline V gene (reference sequence). CDR3 protein: CSATGEVNEQYV. DNA of the CDR3: TGCAGTGCTACAGGGGAGGTCAACGAGCAGTACGTC.

This clonotype has a count of ten or more. The genes are TRBV7-9 and TRBJ2-7; D uncertain. Germline CDR1 is SEHNR and CDR2 is FQNEAQ (reference sequence). This CDR3 region has 12 residues. The ends were cut back, 5 bases at V and 6 bases at J, with 11 bases in the middle. CDR3 sequence reads: CASSQPVGEQYF. The CDR3 bases are TGTGCCAGCAGCCAACCCGTGGGCGAGCAGTACTTC. Using reference TRBV7-9 and TRBJ2-7 for the parts outside the CDR3, the full variable domain is DTGVSQNPRHKITKRGQNVTFRCDPISEHNRLYWYRQTLGQGPEFLTYFQNEAQLEKSRLLSDRFSAERPKGSFSTLEIQRTEQGDSAMYLCASSQPVGEQYFGPGTRLTVT.

V usage is TRBV5-4 and J usage is TRBJ2-5; the D is unclear. V was shortened by 0 bases and J by 5 bases, with 8 bases between the two germline ends. In germline, CDR1 is SGHNT, CDR2 YYREEE (reference sequence). CDR3 length equals 13 residues. CDR3 sequence reads: CASSLDYGETQYF. CDR3 DNA sequence: TGTGCCAGCAGCTTGGATTATGGGGAGACCCAGTACTTC.

There are many counts of this clonotype. V gene TRBV11-2 combines with J gene TRBJ2-2, with D possibly being TRBD2 (6 bases). The CDR3 is 14 residues long. Trimming removed 3 bases at V and 6 bases at J, with 11 bases between. Germline V gene sequence: CDR1 SGHAT, CDR2 FQNNGV. DNA for the CDR3: TGTGCCAGCAGCTTGGACTATTTATCCGGGGAGCTGTTTTTT. Its protein product is CASSLDYLSGELFF.

This clonotype was seen repeatedly, ten times or more. The genes are TRBV11-2 and TRBJ1-2; D unclear. Germline assignment: CDR1 SGHAT and CDR2 FQNNGV. The V and J ends lost 3 bases and 3 bases respectively, with 8 bases between them. The CDR3 runs to 13 residues. This CDR3 is CASSFGRDYGYTF. For the CDR3, the DNA is TGTGCCAGCAGCTTTGGCCGGGACTATGGCTACACCTTC.

This clonotype was found a few times. The chain carries TRBV7-3 and TRBJ2-2; tentatively, D is TRBD1 or TRBD2 (5 bases each). The CDR3 covers 14 residues. Trimming took off 6 bases at V and 7 bases at J, with 15 bases between the two ends. Germline CDR1 SGHTA, CDR2 FQGTGA. The CDR3 DNA is TGTGCCAGCAGTTTTGCCAGGGAGAGCGGGGAGCTGTTTTTT. It translates to CASSFARESGELFF.

This chain connects TRBV27 to TRBJ2-3; D is unclear. The CDR3 is 15 residues long. Between the trimmed V and J ends, which lost 6 bases and 3 bases, there was a span of 16 bases. Germline V CDR1 and CDR2: MNHEY, SMNVEV (reference sequence). The chain's CDR3 is CASSLGRLGTDTQYF. DNA of the CDR3: TGTGCCAGCAGCCTCGGCCGATTGGGAACAGATACGCAGTATTTT.

This clonotype appeared many times. This chain joins TRBV3-1 and TRBJ1-6; no firm D call. Trimming took 4 bases from V and 8 from J, leaving 6 bases between them. This CDR3 is built from 12 residues. CDR1 is LGHDT and CDR2 is YNNKEL in the germline V gene (reference sequence). CDR3 DNA sequence: TGTGCCAGCAGCCCCCAGGATTCACCCCTCCACTTT. Translating it yields CASSPQDSPLHF.